This T cell receptor (beta chain) stems from a study of CD8 T cells in Susac syndrome. The CDR3 spans 12 residues. Trimming removed 5 bases from V and 6 bases from J, with 8 bases in between. From germline, CDR1 is SGDLS and CDR2 YYNGEE. An input of about 0.5 to 1 ug of RNA was subjected to reverse transcription using random hexamers. Each CDR3 protein is one row after TCRdb ran MiXCR on the immunoSEQ multiplex PCR reads. This table has more than 150,000 distinct CDR3 sequences, over 85% appearing once. Sequencing used CD8+ T cells from PBMCs. This rearrangement joins TRBV9 to TRBJ2-2, with D perhaps TRBD1 or TRBD2 (5 bases each). This TCR was sampled from a human donor with multiple sclerosis. CDR3 protein: CASSGGPGELFF. CDR3 nucleotides: TGTGCCAGCAGTGGGGGTCCCGGGGAGCTGTTTTTT.